This is a list of T cell receptor beta chains from one sample in a study of blood T cell repertoires in COVID-19. The assay was immunoSEQ multiplex PCR, and TCRdb's table has in-frame clones only and misses some. The sample lists more than 200,000 clones; roughly 80% were seen once. Sequenced: peripheral blood. These receptors all stem from a man aged 55 to 69 with acute or convalescent COVID-19. CDR3s include the opening cysteine and the closing phenylalanine or tryptophan. Each record gives: clone size, J gene, V gene, D gene, CDR3 protein, CDR3 DNA. The D gene is left open where the match is weak. Some rows have no size entry. The others give once, few or many, or a class for an expanded clone.

clone size: .
J gene: TRBJ1-4
V gene: TRBV9
D gene: .
CDR3 protein: CASSPSFRAGEKLFF
CDR3 DNA: TGTGCCAGCAGCCCCTCCTTCCGGGCGGGGGAAAAACTGTTTTTT

clone size: .
J gene: TRBJ2-2
V gene: TRBV7-9
D gene: TRBD2
CDR3 protein: CASRTLPGTSGSVSGELFF
CDR3 DNA: TGTGCCAGCAGAACCCTTCCCGGGACTAGCGGGAGTGTGTCCGGGGAGCTGTTTTTT

clone size: .
J gene: TRBJ1-2
V gene: TRBV28
D gene: TRBD1
CDR3 protein: CASSSGQVNYGYTF
CDR3 DNA: TGTGCCAGCAGTTCAGGACAGGTGAACTATGGCTACACCTTC

clone size: .
J gene: TRBJ2-1
V gene: TRBV6-6
D gene: .
CDR3 protein: CASASWGGVNNEQFF
CDR3 DNA: TGTGCCAGCGCTTCTTGGGGCGGGGTCAACAATGAGCAGTTCTTC

clone size: few
J gene: TRBJ2-1
V gene: TRBV9
D gene: TRBD2
CDR3 protein: CASRAAGAGYNEQFF
CDR3 DNA: TGTGCCAGCAGAGCAGCGGGAGCGGGCTACAATGAGCAGTTCTTC

clone size: .
J gene: TRBJ2-1
V gene: TRBV7-3
D gene: TRBD2
CDR3 protein: CASSQSGRSYNEQFF
CDR3 DNA: TGTGCCAGCAGCCAGAGCGGGAGGTCCTACAATGAGCAGTTCTTC

clone size: .
J gene: TRBJ2-1
V gene: TRBV18
D gene: TRBD2
CDR3 protein: CASSEAWSGGYNEQFF
CDR3 DNA: TGTGCCAGCTCAGAGGCGTGGTCGGGAGGGTACAATGAGCAGTTCTTC

clone size: .
J gene: TRBJ2-3
V gene: TRBV21-1
D gene: .
CDR3 protein: CASSKRSTAWAGESSDTQYF
CDR3 DNA: TGTGCCAGCAGTAAAAGGTCGACAGCCTGGGCGGGAGAGTCCTCAGATACGCAGTATTTT

clone size: .
J gene: TRBJ1-5
V gene: TRBV4-3
D gene: TRBD1
CDR3 protein: CASSPDRANQPQHF
CDR3 DNA: TGCGCCAGCAGCCCCGACAGGGCCAATCAGCCCCAGCATTTT

clone size: once
J gene: TRBJ2-2
V gene: TRBV9
D gene: TRBD2
CDR3 protein: CASSVLAGGPNTGELFF
CDR3 DNA: TGTGCCAGCAGCGTACTAGCGGGAGGGCCGAACACCGGGGAGCTGTTTTTT

clone size: few
J gene: TRBJ2-1
V gene: TRBV7-3
D gene: TRBD1
CDR3 protein: CASSNRQGSYNEQFF
CDR3 DNA: TGTGCCAGCAGCAATCGACAGGGGTCCTACAATGAGCAGTTCTTC

clone size: .
J gene: TRBJ1-5
V gene: TRBV30
D gene: .
CDR3 protein: CAWSPLSGRGNQPQHF
CDR3 DNA: TGTGCCTGGAGTCCCCTTTCGGGCAGGGGCAATCAGCCCCAGCATTTT

clone size: .
J gene: TRBJ1-6
V gene: TRBV5-6
D gene: TRBD1
CDR3 protein: CASRPRQGDNSPLHF
CDR3 DNA: TGTGCCAGCAGGCCAAGACAGGGGGATAATTCACCCCTCCACTTT

clone size: .
J gene: TRBJ2-1
V gene: TRBV28
D gene: .
CDR3 protein: CATYETYNEQFF
CDR3 DNA: TGTGCCACCTACGAGACTTACAATGAGCAGTTCTTC

clone size: few
J gene: TRBJ1-1
V gene: TRBV18
D gene: .
CDR3 protein: CASSPLQGEAFF
CDR3 DNA: TGTGCCAGCTCACCACTGCAGGGTGAAGCTTTCTTT

clone size: .
J gene: TRBJ1-6
V gene: TRBV3-1/TRBV3-2
D gene: .
CDR3 protein: CASSQTQGYNSPLHF
CDR3 DNA: TGTGCCAGCAGCCAAACCCAGGGGTATAATTCACCCCTCCACTTT

clone size: .
J gene: TRBJ1-1
V gene: TRBV7-9
D gene: TRBD1
CDR3 protein: CASSWWTGGLNTEAFF
CDR3 DNA: TGTGCCAGCAGCTGGTGGACAGGGGGTCTGAACACTGAAGCTTTCTTT

clone size: few
J gene: TRBJ1-5
V gene: TRBV5-1
D gene: TRBD1
CDR3 protein: CASSPLGTGDQPQHF
CDR3 DNA: TGCGCCAGCAGCCCTCTAGGGACAGGGGATCAGCCCCAGCATTTT

clone size: .
J gene: TRBJ2-5
V gene: TRBV19
D gene: .
CDR3 protein: CASSIDLSLQETQYF
CDR3 DNA: TGTGCCAGTAGTATAGATTTATCCTTACAAGAGACCCAGTACTTC

clone size: .
J gene: TRBJ1-4
V gene: TRBV12-3/TRBV12-4
D gene: TRBD1
CDR3 protein: CASSTGVDEKLFF
CDR3 DNA: TGTGCCAGCAGTACAGGGGTGGATGAAAAACTGTTTTTT

clone size: .
J gene: TRBJ1-1
V gene: TRBV9
D gene: .
CDR3 protein: CASSVAPGRETEAFF
CDR3 DNA: TGTGCCAGCAGCGTAGCGCCAGGGCGGGAGACTGAAGCTTTCTTT

clone size: few
J gene: TRBJ1-2
V gene: TRBV10-3
D gene: TRBD1
CDR3 protein: CAISDPGQGFYGYTF
CDR3 DNA: TGTGCCATCAGTGACCCGGGACAGGGATTCTATGGCTACACCTTC

clone size: .
J gene: TRBJ2-2
V gene: TRBV24-1
D gene: TRBD1
CDR3 protein: CATSDPGQAPGELFF
CDR3 DNA: TGTGCCACCAGTGACCCCGGACAGGCCCCCGGGGAGCTGTTTTTT

clone size: few
J gene: TRBJ2-1
V gene: TRBV3-1/TRBV3-2
D gene: TRBD2
CDR3 protein: CASSHPGTSDYNEQFF
CDR3 DNA: TGTGCCAGCAGCCACCCCGGGACTAGCGATTACAATGAGCAGTTCTTC

clone size: once
J gene: TRBJ2-1
V gene: TRBV18
D gene: .
CDR3 protein: CASSPGGGIGSNEQFF
CDR3 DNA: TGTGCCAGCTCACCGGGTGGGGGCATCGGCTCCAATGAGCAGTTCTTC

clone size: .
J gene: TRBJ1-5
V gene: TRBV19
D gene: TRBD1
CDR3 protein: CASTYYPTGGGQPQHF
CDR3 DNA: TGTGCCAGTACCTATTACCCAACAGGGGGCGGACAGCCCCAGCATTTT

clone size: once
J gene: TRBJ2-2
V gene: TRBV11-2
D gene: .
CDR3 protein: CASSLLQGTGELFF
CDR3 DNA: TGTGCCAGCAGCCTATTACAGGGAACCGGGGAGCTGTTTTTT

clone size: .
J gene: TRBJ2-3
V gene: TRBV29-1
D gene: TRBD1
CDR3 protein: CSVDKDRPSTDTQYF
CDR3 DNA: TGCAGCGTGGACAAGGACAGGCCTAGCACAGATACGCAGTATTTT

clone size: .
J gene: TRBJ2-2
V gene: TRBV18
D gene: .
CDR3 protein: CASSPPYRAPGELFF
CDR3 DNA: TGTGCCAGCTCACCACCGTACAGGGCGCCCGGGGAGCTGTTTTTT

clone size: .
J gene: TRBJ1-2
V gene: TRBV6-5
D gene: .
CDR3 protein: CASSPGHLISYGYTF
CDR3 DNA: TGTGCCAGCAGTCCGGGACACCTAATCTCCTATGGCTACACCTTC

clone size: .
J gene: TRBJ2-1
V gene: TRBV15
D gene: .
CDR3 protein: CATSRDRGGVASSYNEQFF
CDR3 DNA: TGTGCCACCAGCAGAGACCGGGGCGGGGTGGCCAGCTCCTACAATGAGCAGTTCTTC

clone size: once
J gene: TRBJ2-5
V gene: TRBV18
D gene: TRBD1
CDR3 protein: CASSGTGRETQYF
CDR3 DNA: TGTGCCAGCTCGGGGACAGGCCGAGAGACCCAGTACTTC

clone size: .
J gene: TRBJ1-1
V gene: TRBV29-1
D gene: TRBD1
CDR3 protein: CSVEDWNRGTEAFF
CDR3 DNA: TGCAGCGTTGAAGATTGGAACAGGGGCACTGAAGCTTTCTTT

clone size: .
J gene: TRBJ2-5
V gene: TRBV2
D gene: .
CDR3 protein: CASSEEGVKTQYF
CDR3 DNA: TGTGCCAGCAGTGAAGAGGGGGTGAAGACCCAGTACTTC

clone size: .
J gene: TRBJ2-7
V gene: TRBV6-5
D gene: TRBD1
CDR3 protein: CASSWGQPSYEQYF
CDR3 DNA: TGTGCCAGCAGTTGGGGACAGCCCTCCTACGAGCAGTACTTC

clone size: once
J gene: TRBJ1-2
V gene: TRBV11-3
D gene: .
CDR3 protein: CASSPEAPTNYGYTF
CDR3 DNA: TGTGCCAGCAGTCCCGAGGCCCCTACTAACTATGGCTACACCTTC

clone size: .
J gene: TRBJ1-3
V gene: TRBV19
D gene: TRBD1
CDR3 protein: CASKAEGAASGNTIYF
CDR3 DNA: TGTGCCAGTAAGGCGGAGGGGGCAGCATCTGGAAACACCATATATTTT

clone size: .
J gene: TRBJ1-1
V gene: TRBV2
D gene: TRBD1
CDR3 protein: CASSEVGQYTEAFF
CDR3 DNA: TGTGCCAGCAGTGAAGTGGGACAGTACACTGAAGCTTTCTTT

clone size: .
J gene: TRBJ1-1
V gene: TRBV9
D gene: .
CDR3 protein: CASSAYQVTEAFF
CDR3 DNA: TGTGCCAGCAGCGCATATCAGGTGACTGAAGCTTTCTTT

clone size: .
J gene: TRBJ1-3
V gene: TRBV5-1
D gene: .
CDR3 protein: CASSTTLLERGNTIYF
CDR3 DNA: TGCGCCAGCAGCACGACACTTTTGGAAAGAGGAAACACCATATATTTT

clone size: few
J gene: TRBJ2-2
V gene: TRBV21-1
D gene: .
CDR3 protein: CASSKEDRNTGELFF
CDR3 DNA: TGTGCCAGCAGCAAAGAGGACAGAAACACCGGGGAGCTGTTTTTT

clone size: .
J gene: TRBJ2-3
V gene: TRBV7-2
D gene: .
CDR3 protein: CASSWRGPTTDTQYF
CDR3 DNA: TGTGCCAGCAGCTGGAGGGGGCCTACCACAGATACGCAGTATTTT

clone size: .
J gene: TRBJ1-5
V gene: TRBV3-1/TRBV3-2
D gene: .
CDR3 protein: CASSQELGDQPQHF
CDR3 DNA: TGTGCCAGCAGCCAAGAATTAGGGGATCAGCCCCAGCATTTT

clone size: .
J gene: TRBJ1-4
V gene: TRBV18
D gene: .
CDR3 protein: CASSPPQRKAELFF
CDR3 DNA: TGTGCCAGCTCACCACCGCAGAGGAAGGCGGAACTGTTTTTT

clone size: .
J gene: TRBJ1-1
V gene: TRBV7-9
D gene: .
CDR3 protein: CASSLLPGGDTEAFF
CDR3 DNA: TGTGCCAGCAGCTTACTCCCCGGCGGAGACACTGAAGCTTTCTTT